Included here is one T cell receptor (beta chain) sequence, with context. There is no known antigen for this receptor. No qualities accompany the bases; no much larger clone lies one base away. RNA was extracted with the RNeasy kit and about 0.5 to 1 ug was reverse transcribed using random hexamers. TCR beta CDR3 regions were amplified with the immunoSEQ multiplex PCR assay covering 54 Vbeta and 13 Jbeta segments. Bias from PCR amplification was corrected by using a synthetic template baseline for primer optimization and for computational correction. The published analysis was carried out like this. Reads were assigned to V, D and J genes according to IMGT and analyzed in immunoSEQ Analyzer, with only productive sequences retained. To calculate clonality, Shannon entropy was normalized by log2 of the number of productive unique sequences and then subtracted from one. For each patient and control, public and private clones were evaluated among the 100 most prevalent clones. Clones were defined as Susac-specific if absent from the healthy and MS cohorts, from approximately 1,100 published viral clones and from other ImmuneACCESS disease sequences. The raw public reads went through TCRdb reprocessing: fastp at Q25, MiXCR clone calling, in-frame beta chains kept. Here each entry gathers all rows of one CDR3 protein and keeps the most common genes and DNA. What appears here as the V and J calls and clone size reflects TCRdb's work, not the paper's. Within this sample are more than 100,000 distinct CDR3 sequences, with around 96% of them counted one time only. The ten largest clones capture more than 0.095% of the sample.

Peripheral blood CD8+ and CD4+ T cells from healthy donors, Susac syndrome patients and multiple sclerosis patients were profiled by high-throughput TCR beta sequencing. Healthy donors were included as age- and sex-matched controls. Bulk CD8+ and CD4+ T cells were purified magnetically by negative isolation, whereas CD8+ TEMRA cells were enriched by FACS. Blood was collected in EDTA tubes and processed within 24 hours, with PBMCs isolated through density gradient centrifugation. PBMCs destined for TCR sequencing were cryopreserved in liquid nitrogen and later thawed in a 37 °C water bath. Purity of sorted or isolated CD4+, CD8+ and CD8+ TEMRA cells was at least 90%. The data belong to a study of CD8 T cells in Susac syndrome (dated by TCRdb to between 2017 and 2020). At the level of the whole study: The study used repertoire sequencing to test whether antigen drove CD8+ T cell activation and differentiation in Susac syndrome. What the study reported, not specific to this receptor: The study acknowledged that relatively few individuals were included in the TCR sequencing and HLA analysis.

The sequence was collected from a human donor in good health. The sample was CD4+ T cells from PBMCs.

The sequenced DNA: TGTGCCATCAGTGAAGGTCAGCTTGCATACTTC. The translation is CAISEGQLAYF. The chain employs TRBV10-3 and TRBJ2-7, with the D gene uncertain. Per the germline V gene, ENHRY is the CDR1 and SYGVKD is the CDR2. A distance of 13 bases separates the germline ends of V and J, which lose 3 bases and 13 bases respectively. Inclusive of the bounding cysteine and phenylalanine, the CDR3 is 11 residues long. Of all the DNA, just the CDR3 is kept, 33 bases in frame from base 1.